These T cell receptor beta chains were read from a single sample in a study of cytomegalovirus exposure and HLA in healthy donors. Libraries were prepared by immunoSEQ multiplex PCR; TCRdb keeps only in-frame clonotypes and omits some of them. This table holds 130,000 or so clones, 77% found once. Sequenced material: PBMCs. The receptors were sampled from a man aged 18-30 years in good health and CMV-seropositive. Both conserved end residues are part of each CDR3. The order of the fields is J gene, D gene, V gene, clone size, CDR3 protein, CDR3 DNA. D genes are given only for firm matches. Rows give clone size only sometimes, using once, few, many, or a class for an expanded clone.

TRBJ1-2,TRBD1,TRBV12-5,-,CASGLDGQGIVYGYTF,TGTGCTAGTGGTTTGGACGGACAGGGGATTGTCTATGGCTACACCTTC
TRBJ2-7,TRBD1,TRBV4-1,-,CASSQALGQAPSYEQYF,TGCGCCAGCAGCCAAGCCCTGGGACAGGCACCCTCCTACGAGCAGTACTTC
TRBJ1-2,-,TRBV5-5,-,CASSLQNLNYGYTF,TGTGCCAGCAGCTTGCAGAACCTCAACTATGGCTACACCTTC
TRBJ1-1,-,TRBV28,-,CASSLRGLNTEAFF,TGTGCCAGCTCGCTCAGGGGTCTGAACACTGAAGCTTTCTTT
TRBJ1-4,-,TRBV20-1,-,CSASGEKLFF,TGCAGTGCTAGCGGGGAAAAACTGTTTTTT
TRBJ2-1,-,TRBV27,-,CASSLLTGDNEQFF,TGTGCCAGCAGTCTACTTACCGGGGACAATGAGCAGTTCTTC
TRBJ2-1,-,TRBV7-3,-,CASSLTWAGGDNEQFF,TGTGCCAGCAGCTTAACGTGGGCAGGAGGGGACAATGAGCAGTTCTTC
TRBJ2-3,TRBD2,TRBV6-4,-,CASSDSAGGSTDTQYF,TGTGCCAGCAGTGACTCCGCGGGAGGGAGCACAGATACGCAGTATTTT
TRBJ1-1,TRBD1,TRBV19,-,CASRRTGGSKAFF,TGTGCCAGTAGACGAACAGGGGGCTCAAAAGCTTTCTTT
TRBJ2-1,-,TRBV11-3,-,CASSSNRDNEQFF,TGTGCCAGCAGCTCCAACAGGGACAATGAGCAGTTCTTC
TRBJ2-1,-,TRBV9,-,CASSAGGGEQFF,TGTGCCAGCAGCGCGGGGGGCGGGGAGCAGTTCTTC
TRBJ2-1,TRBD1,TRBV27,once,CASSTGNRGNFFGEQFF,TGTGCCAGCAGTACTGGGAACAGGGGAAATTTTTTCGGTGAGCAGTTCTTC
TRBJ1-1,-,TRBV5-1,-,CASSTEAVNTEAFF,TGCGCCAGCAGCACGGAGGCTGTGAACACTGAAGCTTTCTTT
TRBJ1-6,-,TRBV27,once,CASSLGRGLSPLHF,TGTGCCAGCAGTTTGGGCAGGGGATTATCACCCCTCCACTTT
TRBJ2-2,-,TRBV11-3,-,CASSFGGLPTGELFF,TGTGCCAGCAGCTTCGGGGGGCTCCCGACCGGGGAGCTGTTTTTT
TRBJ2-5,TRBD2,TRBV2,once,CASSEALAGGRETQYF,TGTGCCAGCAGTGAAGCGCTAGCGGGAGGGCGGGAGACCCAGTACTTC
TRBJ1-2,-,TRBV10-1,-,CASSDNRNYGYTF,TGCGCCAGCAGTGACAACAGGAACTATGGCTACACCTTC
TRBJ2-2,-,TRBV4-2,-,CASSQEKEGADTGELFF,TGTGCCAGCAGCCAAGAGAAGGAGGGGGCAGACACCGGGGAGCTGTTTTTT
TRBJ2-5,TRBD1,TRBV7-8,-,CASSLFDRDETQYF,TGTGCCAGCAGCTTATTTGACAGGGATGAGACCCAGTACTTC
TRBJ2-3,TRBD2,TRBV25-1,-,CASSGTSGGQQFTDTQYF,TGTGCCAGCAGTGGGACTAGCGGGGGGCAGCAATTCACAGATACGCAGTATTTT
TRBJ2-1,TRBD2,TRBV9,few,CASSHPTSGVFGEQFF,TGTGCCAGCAGCCACCCGACTAGCGGGGTGTTTGGTGAGCAGTTCTTC
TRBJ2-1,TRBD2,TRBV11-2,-,CASSLAGLAGGRRYNEQFF,TGTGCCAGCAGCTTAGCAGGACTAGCGGGGGGGCGGAGGTACAATGAGCAGTTCTTC
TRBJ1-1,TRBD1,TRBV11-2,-,CASSPGTAEAFF,TGTGCCAGCAGCCCCGGGACAGCTGAAGCTTTCTTT
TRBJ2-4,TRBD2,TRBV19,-,CASSIGQTGLDGKNSQYF,TGTGCCAGTAGTATAGGCCAAACGGGACTAGATGGCAAAAACAGTCAGTACTTC
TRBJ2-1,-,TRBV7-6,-,CASSSSQYEQFF,TGTGCCAGCAGCTCCTCACAGTATGAGCAGTTCTTC
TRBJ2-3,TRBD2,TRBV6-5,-,CASSARLADGDTQYF,TGTGCCAGCAGTGCCCGACTAGCGGATGGGGATACGCAGTATTTT
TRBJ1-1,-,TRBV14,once,CASSQGLDTEAFF,TGTGCCAGCAGCCAAGGGCTAGACACTGAAGCTTTCTTT
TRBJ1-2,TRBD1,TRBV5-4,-,CASTGAQNYGYTF,TGTGCCTCGACAGGGGCCCAAAACTATGGCTACACCTTC
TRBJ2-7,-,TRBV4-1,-,CASSQDLANDEQYF,TGCGCCAGCAGCCAAGATCTGGCCAATGACGAGCAGTACTTC
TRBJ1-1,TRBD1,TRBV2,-,CASSYPGTANTEAFF,TGTGCCAGCAGCTACCCAGGGACAGCGAACACTGAAGCTTTCTTT
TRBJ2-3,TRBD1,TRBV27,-,CASSGWTGEPLSTDTQYF,TGTGCCAGCAGTGGATGGACAGGCGAGCCCCTAAGCACAGATACGCAGTATTTT
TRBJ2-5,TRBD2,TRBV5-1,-,CASSESSGMGEQYF,TGCGCCAGCAGTGAGAGTAGCGGGATGGGAGAGCAGTACTTC
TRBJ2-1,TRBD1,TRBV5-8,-,CASSHLGQANEQFF,TGTGCCAGCAGCCACCTGGGACAGGCCAATGAGCAGTTCTTC
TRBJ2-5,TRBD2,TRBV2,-,CASREREIRGTQYF,TGTGCCAGCAGGGAGCGGGAGATAAGAGGGACCCAGTACTTC
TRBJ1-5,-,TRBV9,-,CASSETGGNQPQHF,TGTGCCAGCAGTGAAACGGGTGGCAATCAGCCCCAGCATTTT
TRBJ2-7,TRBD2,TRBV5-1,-,CASSGISGDNEQYF,TGCGCCAGCAGCGGGATTAGCGGGGACAACGAGCAGTACTTC
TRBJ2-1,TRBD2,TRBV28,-,CASSLAGGNNEQFF,TGTGCCAGCAGTTTAGCGGGGGGGAACAATGAGCAGTTCTTC
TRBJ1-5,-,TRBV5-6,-,CASSPWTEGNQPQHF,TGTGCCAGCAGCCCGTGGACGGAGGGCAATCAGCCCCAGCATTTT
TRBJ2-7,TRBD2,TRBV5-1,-,CASSFTSGSYEQYF,TGCGCCAGCAGCTTCACTAGCGGGTCCTACGAGCAGTACTTC
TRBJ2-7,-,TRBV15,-,CATSRDPGGTDEQYF,TGTGCCACCAGCAGAGATCCCGGAGGGACTGACGAGCAGTACTTC
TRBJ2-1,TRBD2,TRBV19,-,CASSIGGGSYNEQFF,TGTGCCAGTAGTATTGGCGGGGGCTCCTACAATGAGCAGTTCTTC
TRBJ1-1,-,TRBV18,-,CASSLDRNTEAFF,TGTGCCAGCTCACTTGACAGAAACACTGAAGCTTTCTTT
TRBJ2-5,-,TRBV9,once,CASSDFQETQYF,TGTGCCAGCAGCGACTTCCAAGAGACCCAGTACTTC
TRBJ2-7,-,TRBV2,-,CASRQDFYEQYF,TGTGCCAGCAGGCAGGACTTCTACGAGCAGTACTTC
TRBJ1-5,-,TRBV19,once,CASSTVSLGNQPQHF,TGTGCCAGTAGTACGGTGAGCCTAGGCAATCAGCCCCAGCATTTT
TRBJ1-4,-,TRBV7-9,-,CASSPPFLGGFNEKLFF,TGTGCCAGCAGCCCCCCTTTTCTGGGGGGATTTAATGAAAAACTGTTTTTT
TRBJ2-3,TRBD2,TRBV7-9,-,CASSLAASGYTTSTDTQYF,TGTGCCAGCAGCTTAGCGGCTAGCGGCTACACTACTAGCACAGATACGCAGTATTTT
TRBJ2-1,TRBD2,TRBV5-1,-,CASSLNPGLAGDEQFF,TGCGCCAGCAGCTTAAATCCGGGACTAGCGGGAGACGAGCAGTTCTTC
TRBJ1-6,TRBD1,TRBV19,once,CASSIPRDSDNSPLHF,TGTGCCAGTAGTATACCACGGGACAGCGACAATTCACCCCTCCACTTT
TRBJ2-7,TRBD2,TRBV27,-,CASSPPGRGGPGGLYEQYF,TGTGCCAGCAGTCCCCCCGGGCGGGGGGGGCCAGGGGGGCTATACGAGCAGTACTTC
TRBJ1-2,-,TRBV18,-,CASSPPVGDRNYGYTF,TGTGCCAGCTCACCCCCGGTAGGAGACAGAAACTATGGCTACACCTTC
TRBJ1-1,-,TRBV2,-,CASSEDRKNTEAFF,TGTGCCAGCAGTGAAGACAGAAAGAACACTGAAGCTTTCTTT
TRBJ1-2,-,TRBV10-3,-,CAISGQSYGYTF,TGTGCCATCAGCGGACAGTCCTATGGCTACACCTTC
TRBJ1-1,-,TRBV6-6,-,CASSYSFRGPNTEAFF,TGTGCCAGCAGTTATTCGTTTCGGGGTCCGAACACTGAAGCTTTCTTT
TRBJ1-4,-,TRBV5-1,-,CASSYFSPLTAVNEKLFF,TGCGCCAGCAGCTATTTTTCGCCTTTGACAGCCGTTAATGAAAAACTGTTTTTT
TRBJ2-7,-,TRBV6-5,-,CASSYKGYEQYF,TGTGCCAGCAGTTACAAGGGGTACGAGCAGTACTTC
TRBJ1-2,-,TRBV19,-,CASSNFVDYTF,TGTGCCAGTAGTAACTTTGTCGACTACACCTTC